What follows describes a single T cell receptor beta chain. This entry is derived from a study of cytomegalovirus exposure and HLA in healthy donors. The germline V gene has CDR1 LNHDA and CDR2 SQIVND (reference sequence). The CDR3 totals 14 residues. V lost 4 bases and J 6 bases, leaving 12 bases between the germline ends. The study ran its PCR with 60 Vbeta and 13 Jbeta primers. Sequenced by immunoSEQ multiplex PCR; TCRdb stores in-frame clones only, minus some. The sample records about 120,000 clones, 80% being singletons. This chain connects TRBV19 to TRBJ1-4, with D maybe TRBD1 (6 bases). Source material: PBMCs. This receptor was obtained from a female donor in good health and CMV-seropositive. CDR3 sequence reads: CASSRGLGDEKLFF. CDR3 nucleotides: TGTGCCAGTAGTAGGGGGCTGGGTGATGAAAAACTGTTTTTT. Full variable domain (missing parts from reference TRBV19 and TRBJ1-4): DGGITQSPKYLFRKEGQNVTLSCEQNLNHDAMYWYRQDPGQGLRLIYYSQIVNDFQKGDIAEGYSVSREKKESFPLTVTSAQKNPTAFYLCASSRGLGDEKLFFGSGTQLSVL.